The sequence of this T cell receptor (beta chain) was determined in a study of T-cell memory formation after mild COVID-19. In the study overall: In these data, TCR clusters were largely donor specific. The study, taken as a whole, reports: Clones contracting across day 15 to 85 had a balanced CD4/CD8 profile; later expanding clones leaned CD4+.

From 5'RACE with constant-segment primers came TCR alpha and TCR beta cDNA libraries that carried sample barcodes and UMIs. TCRdb redid the calling of the 5' RACE reads with MiXCR, one entry per CDR3 protein. The data contain around 110,000 distinct CDR3 sequences, over 15% of them singletons. A remark on this clonotype: The antigen is not known.

Trimming at V came to 6 bases and at J to 3 bases, leaving 8 bases not matched to a gene. This CDR3 has 15 amino acids. Germline CDR1 is MGHDK and CDR2 is SYGVNS. This TCR was sampled from an adult woman who had mild COVID-19 (a few samples of this study predate the infection). Cell type and time point are not known. The chain has TRBV25-1 and TRBJ1-5; TRBD1 matches at 7 bases. The specimen sequenced was PBMCs or a T cell subset sorted from them (not recorded which). CDR3: CASSNDREPNQPQHF. CDR3 nucleotide sequence: TGTGCCAGCAGCAATGACAGGGAGCCCAATCAGCCCCAGCATTTT. The complete variable domain, with remaining parts taken from reference TRBV25-1 and TRBJ1-5, reads EADIYQTPRYLVIGTGKKITLECSQTMGHDKMYWYQQDPGMELHLIHYSYGVNSTEKGDLSSESTVSRIRTEHFPLTLESARPSHTSQYLCASSNDREPNQPQHFGDGTRLSIL.